This T cell receptor (beta chain) was sequenced for a study of blood T cells in healthy people across ages. Whole-study results and caveats: TCR beta diversity, measured per million T cells, fell in a roughly linear way with age.

This clonotype was detected only a few times. The antigen is unknown. A second PCR of roughly 6 to 12 cycles used a sample-barcoded 5' primer and a J-beta primer mix. Tags on each cDNA molecule came from a template-switch adaptor with 12 random nucleotides. TCRdb passed the 5' RACE reads through MiXCR, listing each CDR3 protein once. The profile shows about 1,400,000 distinct CDR3 sequences, roughly 40% of them singletons. V was pared by 5 bases and J by 0 bases, with 17 bases between. This CDR3 has 18 amino acids. Germline CDR1 and CDR2: MGHRA and YSYEKL. The study isolated at least 6.5 million PBMCs from each sample.

The sequenced sample consisted of blood. The TCR sequence derives from a young woman in good health. This sequence joins TRBV4-1 and TRBJ2-6, with unresolved D. The DNA of the CDR3 is TGCGCCAGCAGCGCGAGAAATAGACCAAACTCTGGGGCCAACGTCCTGACTTTC. Translating gives CASSARNRPNSGANVLTF.